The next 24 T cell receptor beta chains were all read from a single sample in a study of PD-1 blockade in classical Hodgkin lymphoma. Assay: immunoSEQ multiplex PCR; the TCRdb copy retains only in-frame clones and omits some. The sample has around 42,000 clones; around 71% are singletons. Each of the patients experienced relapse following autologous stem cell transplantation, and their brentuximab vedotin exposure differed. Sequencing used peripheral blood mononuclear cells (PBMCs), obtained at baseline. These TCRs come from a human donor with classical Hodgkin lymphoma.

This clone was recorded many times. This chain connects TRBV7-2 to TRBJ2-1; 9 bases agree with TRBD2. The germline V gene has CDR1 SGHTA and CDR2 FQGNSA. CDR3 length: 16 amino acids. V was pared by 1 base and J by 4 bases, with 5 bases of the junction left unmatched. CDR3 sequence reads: CASSLVSSGKYNEQFF. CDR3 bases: TGTGCCAGCAGCTTAGTTTCTAGCGGGAAGTACAATGAGCAGTTCTTC.

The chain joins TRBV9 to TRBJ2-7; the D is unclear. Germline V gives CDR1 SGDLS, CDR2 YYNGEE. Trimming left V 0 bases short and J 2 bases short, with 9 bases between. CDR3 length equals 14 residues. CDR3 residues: CASSVGLGTYEQYF. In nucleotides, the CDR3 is TGTGCCAGCAGCGTAGGTTTAGGGACCTACGAGCAGTACTTC.

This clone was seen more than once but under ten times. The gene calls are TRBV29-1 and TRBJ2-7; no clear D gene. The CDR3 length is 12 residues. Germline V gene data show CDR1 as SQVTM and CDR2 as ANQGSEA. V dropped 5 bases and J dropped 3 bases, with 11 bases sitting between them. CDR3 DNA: TGCAGCGTTCGACCCTCTGACTACGAGCAGTACTTC. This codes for CSVRPSDYEQYF.

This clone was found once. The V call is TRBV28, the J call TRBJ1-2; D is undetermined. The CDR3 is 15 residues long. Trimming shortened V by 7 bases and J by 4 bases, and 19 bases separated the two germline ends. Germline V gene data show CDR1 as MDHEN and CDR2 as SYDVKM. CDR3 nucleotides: TGTGCCAGCACCGATCAGGCGGATTTCCTCTATGGCTACACCTTC. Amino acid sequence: CASTDQADFLYGYTF.

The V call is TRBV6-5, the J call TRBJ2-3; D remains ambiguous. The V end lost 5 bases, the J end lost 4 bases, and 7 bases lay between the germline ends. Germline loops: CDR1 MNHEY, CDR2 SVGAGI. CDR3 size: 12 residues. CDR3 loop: CASSPNSDTQYF. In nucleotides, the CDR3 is TGTGCCAGCAGTCCAAACTCAGATACGCAGTATTTT.

CDR3 amino acids: CASSLAEGLQGREQYF. CDR3 coding DNA: TGCGCCAGCAGCTTGGCCGAGGGACTTCAGGGGCGGGAGCAGTACTTC. The chain carries TRBV5-1 and TRBJ2-7, with D perhaps being TRBD1 or TRBD2 (6 bases each). CDR1 and CDR2 from the germline V gene are SGHRS and YFSETQ. V was trimmed by 0 bases and J by 7 bases, leaving 20 bases between them. The CDR3 consists of 16 residues. The complete variable domain, with remaining parts taken from reference TRBV5-1 and TRBJ2-7, reads KAGVTQTPRYLIKTRGQQVTLSCSPISGHRSVSWYQQTPGQGLQFLFEYFSETQRNKGNFPGRFSGRQFSNSRSEMNVSTLELGDSALYLCASSLAEGLQGREQYFGPGTRLTVT.

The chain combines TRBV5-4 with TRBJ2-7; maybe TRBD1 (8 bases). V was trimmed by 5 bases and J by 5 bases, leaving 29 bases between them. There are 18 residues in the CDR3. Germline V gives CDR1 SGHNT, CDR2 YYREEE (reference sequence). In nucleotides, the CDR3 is TGTGCCAGCAGGGACAGGGAGGGACAGCGGGCGAGGGTCGACGAGCAGTACTTC. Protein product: CASRDREGQRARVDEQYF.

The CDR3 DNA is TGTGCCAGCAGTTTGTCCGGGGACCCCGCCTACAATGAGCAGTTCTTC. It codes for CASSLSGDPAYNEQFF. This chain connects TRBV28 to TRBJ2-1; D may correspond to TRBD1 or TRBD2 (5 bases each). This CDR3 contains 16 residues. The germline V and J ends were trimmed by 3 bases and 2 bases, with 14 bases remaining between them. Germline V lookup: CDR1 MDHEN, CDR2 SYDVKM.

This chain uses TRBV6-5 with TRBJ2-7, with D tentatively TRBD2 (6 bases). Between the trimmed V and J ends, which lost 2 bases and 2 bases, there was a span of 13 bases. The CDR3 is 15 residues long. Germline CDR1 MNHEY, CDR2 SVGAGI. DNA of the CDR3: TGTGCCAGCAGTTACCTCGGGACTGCCGCCTACGAGCAGTACTTC. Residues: CASSYLGTAAYEQYF.

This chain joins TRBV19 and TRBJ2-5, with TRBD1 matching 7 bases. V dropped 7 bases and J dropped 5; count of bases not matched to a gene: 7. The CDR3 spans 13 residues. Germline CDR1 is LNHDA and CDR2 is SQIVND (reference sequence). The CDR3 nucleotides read TGTGCCAGTACCGGGACAGATCTGGAGACCCAGTACTTC. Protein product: CASTGTDLETQYF. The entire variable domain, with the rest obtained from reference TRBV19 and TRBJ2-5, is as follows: DGGITQSPKYLFRKEGQNVTLSCEQNLNHDAMYWYRQDPGQGLRLIYYSQIVNDFQKGDIAEGYSVSREKKESFPLTVTSAQKNPTAFYLCASTGTDLETQYFGPGTRLLVL.

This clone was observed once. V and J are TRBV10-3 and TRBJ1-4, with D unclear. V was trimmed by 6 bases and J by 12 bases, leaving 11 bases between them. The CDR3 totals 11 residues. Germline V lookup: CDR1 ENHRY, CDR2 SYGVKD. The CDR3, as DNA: TGTGCCATCAGGCAGAGCGGGGAACTGTTTTTT. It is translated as CAIRQSGELFF.

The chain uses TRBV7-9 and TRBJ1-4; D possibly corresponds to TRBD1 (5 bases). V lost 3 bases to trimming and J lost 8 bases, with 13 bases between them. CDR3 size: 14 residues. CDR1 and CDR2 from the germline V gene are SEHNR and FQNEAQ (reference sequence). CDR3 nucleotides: TGTGCCAGCAGCTTGTCGGGGGTTGGAGAAAAACTGTTTTTT. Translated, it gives CASSLSGVGEKLFF.

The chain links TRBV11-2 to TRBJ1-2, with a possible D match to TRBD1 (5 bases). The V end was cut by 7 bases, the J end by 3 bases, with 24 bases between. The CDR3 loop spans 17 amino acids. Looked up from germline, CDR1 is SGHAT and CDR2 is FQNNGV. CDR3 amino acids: CASTSPRAGPMDYGYTF. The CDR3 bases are TGTGCCAGCACCTCCCCACGGGCAGGGCCTATGGACTATGGCTACACCTTC.

CDR3 coding DNA: TGTGCCAGCAGCGTGGCACCGAGGCGGGGCTACACCTTC. Amino acid sequence: CASSVAPRRGYTF. The chain combines TRBV13 with TRBJ1-2; D is uncertain. Trimming took 5 bases from V and 8 from J, leaving 15 bases between them. The germline V gene has CDR1 PRHDT and CDR2 FYEKMQ (reference sequence). The CDR3 length is 13 residues.

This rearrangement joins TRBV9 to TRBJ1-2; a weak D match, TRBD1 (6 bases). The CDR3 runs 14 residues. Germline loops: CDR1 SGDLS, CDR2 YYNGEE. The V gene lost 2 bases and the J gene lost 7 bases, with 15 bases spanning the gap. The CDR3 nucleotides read TGTGCCAGCAGCGTTTTAACAGGGATGGGTGGCTACACCTTC. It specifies CASSVLTGMGGYTF.

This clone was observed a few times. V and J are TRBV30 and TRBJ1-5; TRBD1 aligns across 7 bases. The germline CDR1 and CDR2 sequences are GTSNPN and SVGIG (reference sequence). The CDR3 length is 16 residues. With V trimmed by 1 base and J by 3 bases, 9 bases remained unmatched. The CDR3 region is CAWSAAGTVHNQPQHF. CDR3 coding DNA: TGTGCCTGGAGTGCTGCAGGGACAGTCCACAATCAGCCCCAGCATTTT. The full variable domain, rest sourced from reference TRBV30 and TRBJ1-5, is SQTIHQWPATLVQPVGSPLSLECTVEGTSNPNLYWYRQAAGRGLQLLFYSVGIGQISSEVPQNLSASRPQDRQFILSSKKLLLSDSGFYLCAWSAAGTVHNQPQHFGDGTRLSIL.

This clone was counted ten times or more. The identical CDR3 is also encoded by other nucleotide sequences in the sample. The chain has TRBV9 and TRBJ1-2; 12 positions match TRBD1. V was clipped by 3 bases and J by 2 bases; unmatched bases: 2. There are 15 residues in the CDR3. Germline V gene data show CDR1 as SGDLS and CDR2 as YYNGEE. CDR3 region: CASSAGTGGNYGYTF. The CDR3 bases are TGTGCCAGCAGCGCAGGGACAGGGGGCAACTATGGCTACACCTTC. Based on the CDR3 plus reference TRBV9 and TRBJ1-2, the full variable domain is DSGVTQTPKHLITATGQRVTLRCSPRSGDLSVYWYQQSLDQGLQFLIQYYNGEERAKGNILERFSAQQFPDLHSELNLSSLELGDSALYFCASSAGTGGNYGYTFGSGTRLTVV.

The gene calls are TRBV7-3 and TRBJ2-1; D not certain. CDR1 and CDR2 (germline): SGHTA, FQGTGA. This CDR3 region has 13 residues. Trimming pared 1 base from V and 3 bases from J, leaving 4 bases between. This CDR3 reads CASSLSVYNEQFF. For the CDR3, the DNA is TGTGCCAGCAGCTTAAGTGTCTACAATGAGCAGTTCTTC.

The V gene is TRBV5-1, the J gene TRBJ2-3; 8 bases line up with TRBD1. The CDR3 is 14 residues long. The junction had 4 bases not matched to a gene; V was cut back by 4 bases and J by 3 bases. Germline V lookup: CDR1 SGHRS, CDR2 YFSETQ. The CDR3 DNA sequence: TGCGCCAGCAGCAAAGGACAGGGTACAGATACGCAGTATTTT. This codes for CASSKGQGTDTQYF.

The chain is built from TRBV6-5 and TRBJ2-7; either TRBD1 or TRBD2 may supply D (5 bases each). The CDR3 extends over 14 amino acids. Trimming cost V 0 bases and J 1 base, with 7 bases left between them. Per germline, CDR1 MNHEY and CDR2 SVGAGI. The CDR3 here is CASSYSRGSYEQYF. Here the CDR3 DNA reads TGTGCCAGCAGTTACTCGAGGGGTTCCTACGAGCAGTACTTC.

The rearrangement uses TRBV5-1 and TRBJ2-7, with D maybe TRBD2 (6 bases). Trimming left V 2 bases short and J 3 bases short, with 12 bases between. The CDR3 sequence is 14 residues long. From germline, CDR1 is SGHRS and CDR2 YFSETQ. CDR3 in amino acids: CASSFGDSGYEQYF. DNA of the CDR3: TGCGCCAGCAGCTTTGGTGATAGCGGCTACGAGCAGTACTTC.

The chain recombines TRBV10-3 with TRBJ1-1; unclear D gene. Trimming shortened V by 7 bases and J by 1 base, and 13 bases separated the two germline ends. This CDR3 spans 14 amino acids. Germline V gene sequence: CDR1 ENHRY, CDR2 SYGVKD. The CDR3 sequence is CAINSPQRNTEAFF. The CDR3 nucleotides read TGTGCCATCAACTCCCCCCAGCGGAACACTGAAGCTTTCTTT.

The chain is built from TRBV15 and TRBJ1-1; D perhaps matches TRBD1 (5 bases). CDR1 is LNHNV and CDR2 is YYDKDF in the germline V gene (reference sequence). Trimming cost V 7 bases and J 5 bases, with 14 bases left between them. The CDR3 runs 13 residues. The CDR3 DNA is TGTGCCACCACCTACCGGAGGGGTACTGAAGCTTTCTTT. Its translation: CATTYRRGTEAFF.

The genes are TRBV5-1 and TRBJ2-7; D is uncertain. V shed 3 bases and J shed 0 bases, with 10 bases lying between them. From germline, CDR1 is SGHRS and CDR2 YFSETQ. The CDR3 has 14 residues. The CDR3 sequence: CASSSASSSYEQYF. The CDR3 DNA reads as TGCGCCAGCAGCTCGGCTTCCTCCTCCTACGAGCAGTACTTC. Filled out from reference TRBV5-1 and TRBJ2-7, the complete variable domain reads KAGVTQTPRYLIKTRGQQVTLSCSPISGHRSVSWYQQTPGQGLQFLFEYFSETQRNKGNFPGRFSGRQFSNSRSEMNVSTLELGDSALYLCASSSASSSYEQYFGPGTRLTVT.